A single sample is the source of the 22 T cell receptor beta chains below, sequenced in a study of CD8 T cells in ankylosing spondylitis. Each CDR3 protein gets one entry after TCRdb re-called the 5' RACE reads with MiXCR. Among some 250,000 distinct CDR3 sequences listed, 20% to 30% were seen once. Sequenced input: blood, either unsorted or a sorted T cell fraction (not recorded which). Receptors originate from a male donor with ankylosing spondylitis or in good health (not recorded which).

The chain has TRBV12-3 or TRBV12-4 and TRBJ2-3; 8 positions agree with TRBD2. The CDR3 runs 15 residues. V trimming: 3 bases; J trimming: 5 bases; junction bases outside the gene matches: 7. The CDR3 region is CASSFGRGAVDTQYF. The CDR3 DNA is TGTGCCAGCAGTTTTGGGCGGGGGGCTGTAGATACGCAGTATTTT.

In this sample, this clonotype turned up many times. The chain combines TRBV12-3 or TRBV12-4 with TRBJ1-5; the D gene is possibly TRBD1 (5 bases). This CDR3 is 15 amino acids long. Between the trimmed V and J ends, which lost 6 bases and 7 bases, there was a span of 19 bases. The CDR3 loop is CASRRGTEARQPQHF. In nucleotides, the CDR3 is TGTGCCAGCAGACGAGGGACGGAAGCAAGGCAGCCCCAGCATTTT.

This clonotype was counted at least ten times. J is TRBJ2-1 and V is TRBV20-1; D could derive from TRBD1 or TRBD2 (6 bases each). From germline, CDR1 is DFQATT and CDR2 SNEGSKA (reference sequence). The CDR3 length is 14 residues. V lost 3 bases, J lost 1 base, and 10 bases lay in between. The CDR3 here is CSASKGGSYNEQFF. In DNA, the CDR3 is TGCAGTGCTAGTAAGGGGGGATCCTACAATGAGCAGTTCTTC.

This clonotype was seen at least ten times. This sequence joins TRBV28 and TRBJ2-1, with 8 bases identical to TRBD2. Germline-derived CDR1 and CDR2 are MDHEN and SYDVKM. The CDR3 consists of 15 residues. V lost 3 bases and J lost 4; bases outside the gene matches: 5. CDR3 DNA: TGTGCCAGCAGTTTCCGGGGGGGGAAGTACAATGAGCAGTTCTTC. It codes for CASSFRGGKYNEQFF.

V and J are TRBV7-9 and TRBJ2-5; a possible D gene is TRBD1 (5 bases). The CDR3 loop spans 13 amino acids. Trimming removed 3 bases at V and 4 bases at J, with 9 bases between. Germline values: CDR1 SEHNR, CDR2 FQNEAQ (reference sequence). CDR3 sequence reads: CASSFAGSETQYF. The DNA of the CDR3 is TGTGCCAGCAGCTTTGCAGGGTCAGAGACCCAGTACTTC.

This rearrangement joins TRBV7-2 to TRBJ2-3; D ambiguous. CDR3 length equals 11 residues. CDR1 is SGHTA, CDR2 FQGNSA, per germline. V was shortened by 0 bases and J by 8 bases, with 3 bases between the two germline ends. This CDR3 reads CASSLASTQYF. CDR3 DNA sequence: TGTGCCAGCAGCTTAGCGAGTACGCAGTATTTT.

This clonotype was recorded many times. The gene calls are TRBV9 and TRBJ2-5, with D perhaps TRBD2 (6 bases). CDR1 and CDR2 from the germline V gene are SGDLS and YYNGEE. Trimming removed 3 bases at V and 5 bases at J, with 14 bases between. This CDR3 has 14 amino acids. In DNA form, the CDR3 reads TGTGCCAGCAGCGCCAATCTAGCGAGGGAGACCCAGTACTTC. Its translation: CASSANLARETQYF. Filled out from reference TRBV9 and TRBJ2-5, the complete variable domain reads DSGVTQTPKHLITATGQRVTLRCSPRSGDLSVYWYQQSLDQGLQFLIQYYNGEERAKGNILERFSAQQFPDLHSELNLSSLELGDSALYFCASSANLARETQYFGPGTRLLVL.

The chain combines TRBV5-1 with TRBJ2-1; D not certain. The CDR3 is 15 amino acids. V was cut by 0 bases and J by 2 bases, with 9 bases left in between. Germline lookup yields CDR1 SGHRS and CDR2 YFSETQ. CDR3 DNA: TGCGCCAGCAGCTTGGCATTTGGGACCTACAATGAGCAGTTCTTC. Translating gives CASSLAFGTYNEQFF.

This clonotype came up a few times. V usage is TRBV6-1 and J usage is TRBJ1-1, with 7 bases lining up with TRBD1. V shed 5 bases, J shed 1 base, and the junction held 1 base outside the gene matches. The germline V gene encodes CDR1 MNHNS and CDR2 SASEGT. The CDR3 spans 13 residues. In DNA form, the CDR3 reads TGTGCCAGCAGTCAGGGGGGGAACACTGAAGCTTTCTTT. Translating it yields CASSQGGNTEAFF.

The V call is TRBV28, the J call TRBJ1-5, with D unclear. This CDR3 region has 14 residues. Looked up from germline, CDR1 is MDHEN and CDR2 is SYDVKM. V shed 7 bases and J shed 6 bases, with 16 bases lying between them. In DNA, the CDR3 is TGTGCCAGCACCCCCGCGGGCGGTAGTCAGCCCCAGCATTTT. This codes for CASTPAGGSQPQHF.

The rearrangement uses TRBV7-9 and TRBJ2-1; TRBD2 aligns across 8 bases. J was trimmed by 2 bases and V by 10 bases; bases with no gene match: 10. This CDR3 has 15 amino acids. CDR1 SEHNR and CDR2 FQNEAQ come from the germline V gene (reference sequence). In DNA form, the CDR3 reads TGTGCCACCCGTCTCGGGGGGGGGACCTACAATGAGCAGTTCTTC. Translating gives CATRLGGGTYNEQFF.

This clonotype was observed many times. V gene TRBV7-2 combines with J gene TRBJ1-5; 9 bases fit TRBD1. V shed 5 bases and J 6 bases; nucleotides not matched to a gene: 8. CDR1 SGHTA and CDR2 FQGNSA come from the germline V gene. The CDR3 has 15 residues. CDR3 in amino acids: CASSVQGARGQPQHF. The CDR3 nucleotides read TGTGCCAGCAGCGTACAGGGGGCGCGGGGTCAGCCCCAGCATTTT.

This clonotype was counted only a few times. The chain joins TRBV25-1 to TRBJ2-5, with 7 nucleotides matching TRBD2. V was clipped by 5 bases and J by 5 bases; unmatched bases: 14. Per the germline V gene, CDR1 is MGHDK and CDR2 is SYGVNS. CDR3 length: 16 residues. The CDR3 nucleotides are TGTGCCAGCAGTTCCGGGGAGGGGTCCGGTGTTGAGACCCAGTACTTC. It yields the protein CASSSGEGSGVETQYF.

As regards this clonotype: This may stem from a read error, because a much larger clone lies one nucleotide away. V and J are TRBV2 and TRBJ2-1; D is unresolved. The CDR3 spans 11 residues. From germline, CDR1 is SNHLY and CDR2 FYNNEI. Between the trimmed V and J ends, which lost 3 bases and 7 bases, there was a span of 4 bases. The CDR3 sequence is CASSESNEQFF. The CDR3 DNA reads TGTGCCAGCAGTGAGAGTAATGAGCAGTTCTTC.

This clonotype was picked up a small number of times. The chain carries TRBV29-1 and TRBJ2-6; tentatively, D is TRBD1 (5 bases). Between the trimmed V and J ends, which lost 5 bases and 0 bases, there was a span of 20 bases. CDR3 length: 18 residues. Germline V lookup: CDR1 SQVTM, CDR2 ANQGSEA. The CDR3 loop reads CSVRQRHPLLSGANVLTF. CDR3 coding DNA: TGCAGCGTTCGACAGAGACACCCCCTGCTCTCTGGGGCCAACGTCCTGACTTTC. Full variable domain (remainder filled in from reference TRBV29-1 and TRBJ2-6): SAVISQKPSRDICQRGTSLTIQCQVDSQVTMMFWYRQQPGQSLTLIATANQGSEATYESGFVIDKFPISRPNLTFSTLTVSNMSPEDSSIYLCSVRQRHPLLSGANVLTFGAGSRLTVL.

This clonotype was seen ten or more times. This sequence joins TRBV20-1 and TRBJ2-1; 12 bases agree with TRBD2. The germline CDR1 and CDR2 sequences are DFQATT and SNEGSKA (reference sequence). J was trimmed by 9 bases and V by 1 base; bases with no gene match: 7. This CDR3 has 15 amino acids. The CDR3 DNA reads as TGCAGTGCTAGAGCTAGCGGGGGGGTGGACACTGAGCAGTTCTTC. Translation gives CSARASGGVDTEQFF.

The chain carries TRBV27 and TRBJ1-1; no clear D gene. Trimming cost V 8 bases and J 1 base, with 8 bases left between them. This CDR3 spans 12 amino acids. CDR1 is MNHEY, CDR2 SMNVEV, per germline (reference sequence). In DNA form, the CDR3 reads TGTGCCAGCCATACAGCGAACACTGAAGCTTTCTTT. This gives the protein CASHTANTEAFF.

This clonotype showed up just once. This rearrangement joins TRBV15 to TRBJ2-5; D is unresolved. In germline, CDR1 is LNHNV, CDR2 YYDKDF (reference sequence). This CDR3 comprises 13 residues. Trimming took off 3 bases at V and 1 base at J, with 6 bases between the two ends. The CDR3 DNA follows: TGTGCCACCAGCAGGGTGGCCCAAGAGACCCAGTACTTC. This gives the protein CATSRVAQETQYF.

V is TRBV2 and J is TRBJ2-2, with D maybe TRBD1 (6 bases). The V end lost 7 bases, the J end lost 6 bases, and 15 bases lay between the germline ends. The CDR3 runs 14 residues. Germline loops: CDR1 SNHLY, CDR2 FYNNEI. CDR3 DNA: TGTGCCAGCACGTCCCAGGGGCTATCCGGGGAGCTGTTTTTT. It encodes CASTSQGLSGELFF.

This clonotype was counted many times. This chain uses TRBV25-1 with TRBJ2-5; D is unresolved. CDR3 length: 14 residues. The germline V gene encodes CDR1 MGHDK and CDR2 SYGVNS. V was shortened by 4 bases and J by 4 bases, with 13 bases between the two germline ends. CDR3 sequence: CASSVHGGGETQYF. CDR3 in DNA: TGTGCCAGCAGTGTCCACGGTGGCGGAGAGACCCAGTACTTC. The complete variable domain, with remaining parts taken from reference TRBV25-1 and TRBJ2-5, reads EADIYQTPRYLVIGTGKKITLECSQTMGHDKMYWYQQDPGMELHLIHYSYGVNSTEKGDLSSESTVSRIRTEHFPLTLESARPSHTSQYLCASSVHGGGETQYFGPGTRLLVL.

This sequence joins TRBV7-9 and TRBJ2-1; 8 nucleotides agree with TRBD2. CDR1 and CDR2 (germline): SEHNR, FQNEAQ (reference sequence). The J segment lost 0 bases and the V segment lost 7 bases, leaving 5 bases of the junction unmatched. The length of the CDR3 is 15 residues. The CDR3 is CASTPGGASYNEQFF. For the CDR3, the DNA is TGTGCCAGCACCCCCGGGGGGGCCTCCTACAATGAGCAGTTCTTC.

This chain links TRBV2 with TRBJ2-1, with 14 nucleotides matching TRBD2. The CDR3 covers 16 residues. CDR1 is SNHLY and CDR2 is FYNNEI in the germline V gene. Trimming at V came to 8 bases and at J to 10 bases, leaving 13 bases not matched to a gene. The chain's CDR3 is CASSSEGLAGGGEQFF. In DNA form, the CDR3 reads TGTGCCAGCTCATCTGAAGGACTAGCGGGGGGAGGGGAGCAGTTCTTC.